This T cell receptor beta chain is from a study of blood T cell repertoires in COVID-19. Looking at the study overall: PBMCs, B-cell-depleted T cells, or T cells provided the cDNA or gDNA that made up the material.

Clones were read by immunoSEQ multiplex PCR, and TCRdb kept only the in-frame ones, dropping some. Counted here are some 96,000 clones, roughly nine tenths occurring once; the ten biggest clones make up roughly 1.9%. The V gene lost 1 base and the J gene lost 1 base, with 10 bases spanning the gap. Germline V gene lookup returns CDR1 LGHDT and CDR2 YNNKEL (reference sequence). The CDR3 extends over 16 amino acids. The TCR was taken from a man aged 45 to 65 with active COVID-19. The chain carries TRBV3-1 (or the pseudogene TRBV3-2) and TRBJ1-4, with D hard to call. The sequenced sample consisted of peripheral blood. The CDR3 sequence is CASSQGFTVTNEKLFF. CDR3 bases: TGTGCCAGCAGCCAAGGGTTTACGGTAACTAATGAAAAACTGTTTTTT.